This TCR beta chain emerged from a study of T cells after yellow fever vaccination. Study-wide results and caveats: The secondary response peaked faster, at day 5 versus 15, but was weaker. The sorted memory subsets sampled on day 0 contained almost no detectable vaccine-responding clonotypes.

In making TCR cDNA, 5'RACE template switching added a universal primer site and UMIs to it. TCRdb reanalysed the 5' RACE reads using MiXCR and keeps one entry per CDR3 protein. Here the sample spans 20,000 to 25,000 distinct CDR3 sequences, around 3.3% being singletons. This clonotype was detected many times. The receptor's source is a man aged 18 to 30 who received the YFV17D yellow fever vaccine. Source: PBMCs, either bulk or a sorted T-cell subset (CD4+, CD8+, memory, or dextramer-sorted; not recorded which), taken around 45 days after the first yellow fever vaccination.

For the CDR3, the DNA is TGTGCCAGCAGCCTGGACAATCAGCCCCAGCATTTT. Amino acids: CASSLDNQPQHF. J is TRBJ1-5 and V is TRBV7-2; D ambiguous. The CDR3 is made up of 12 amino acids. CDR1 and CDR2 from the germline V gene are SGHTA and FQGNSA. Trimming stripped 5 bases from V and 3 bases from J, with 5 bases between.